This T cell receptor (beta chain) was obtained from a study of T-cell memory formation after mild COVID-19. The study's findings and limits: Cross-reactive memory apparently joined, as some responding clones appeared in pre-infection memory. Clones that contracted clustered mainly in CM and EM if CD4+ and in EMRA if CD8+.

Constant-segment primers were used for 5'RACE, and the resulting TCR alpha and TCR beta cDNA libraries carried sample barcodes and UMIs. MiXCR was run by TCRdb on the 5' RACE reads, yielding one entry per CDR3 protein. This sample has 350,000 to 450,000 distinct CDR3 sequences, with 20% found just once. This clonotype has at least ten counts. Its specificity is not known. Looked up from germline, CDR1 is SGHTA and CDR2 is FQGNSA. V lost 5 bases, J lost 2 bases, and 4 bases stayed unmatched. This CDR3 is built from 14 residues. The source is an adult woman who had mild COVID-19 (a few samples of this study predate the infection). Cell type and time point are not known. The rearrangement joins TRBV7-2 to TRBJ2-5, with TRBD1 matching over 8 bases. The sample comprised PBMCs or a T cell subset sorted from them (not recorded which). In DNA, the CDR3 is TGTGCCAGCAGCCCCTACAGGGGGCAAGAGACCCAGTACTTC. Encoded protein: CASSPYRGQETQYF.